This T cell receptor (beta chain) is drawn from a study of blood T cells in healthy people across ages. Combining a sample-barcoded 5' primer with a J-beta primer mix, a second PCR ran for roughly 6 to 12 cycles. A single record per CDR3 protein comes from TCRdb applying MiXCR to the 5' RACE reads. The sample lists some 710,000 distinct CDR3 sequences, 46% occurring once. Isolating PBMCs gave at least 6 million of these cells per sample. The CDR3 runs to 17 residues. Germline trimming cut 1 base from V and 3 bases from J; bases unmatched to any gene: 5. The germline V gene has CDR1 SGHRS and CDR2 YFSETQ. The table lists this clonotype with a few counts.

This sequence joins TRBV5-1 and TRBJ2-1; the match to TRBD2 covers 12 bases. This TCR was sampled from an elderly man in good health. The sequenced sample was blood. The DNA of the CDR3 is TGCGCCAGCAGCTTGTTCGAACTAGCGGGAGGCTACAATGAGCAGTTCTTC. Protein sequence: CASSLFELAGGYNEQFF.